Sequencing of this TCR beta chain was carried out in a study of T cell repertoires in cytomegalovirus infection (dated by TCRdb to the late 2010s). Study-level background: Peptide stimulations targeted recently identified HLA-C-restricted CMV epitopes, whose presentation resists viral immunomodulation, together with well-studied HLA-B-restricted epitopes. Donor HLA type was relevant to the analysis, as public TCR beta signatures indicated carriage of CMV infection together with the matching HLA type. On the study overall, not on this receptor specifically: The ex vivo response was dominated by HLA-C-restricted CMV-specific TCR beta clonotypes, which also provided the single most frequent clonotype in two of eight donors. Carriers of CMV infection plus the relevant HLA type were discriminated by the cumulative frequency of public TCR beta family members in the study cohort and in an independent approximately 400-donor cohort.

Explained via the paper, the treatment or condition label denotes: in vitro stimulation with specific CMV peptide epitopes to enrich CMV-specific T cells. Sequencing took place on an Illumina HiSeq 1500. TCRdb cleaned the public reads at Q25 with fastp, built clones with MiXCR and kept in-frame beta chains. Entries are consolidated by CDR3 protein sequence, retaining the most common genes and DNA. Across this sample there are 900,000 to 950,000 distinct CDR3 sequences, with roughly 30% seen only once. Around an eighth of the sample belongs to the ten largest clones. The junction shows trimming of 5 bases on V and 0 bases on J, plus 29 bases between the germline ends. Per the germline V gene, SGHVS is the CDR1 and FQNEAQ is the CDR2. The CDR3 covers 21 residues, taking in both the cysteine and the phenylalanine. Only the CDR3 region is kept as DNA, spanning 63 bases read in frame from base 1. A word on this clonotype: It has no known antigen specificity. Base qualities are not recorded, but no much larger clone differs from it by a single base.

The sequence joins TRBV7-8 to TRBJ2-4; the D region possibly corresponds to TRBD1 (5 bases align). The TCR was taken from a human donor in good health (CMV status not recorded). Some clones in this sample may be carry-over from other donors' samples. The sample here was cultured CD8+ T cells from PBMCs, taken from culture after CMV antigen stimulation. The DNA sequence is as follows: TGTGCCAGCAGCCCCCGCCCCCAGGACACTGTACCTACGCTAGCCAAAAACATTCAGTACTTC. It specifies CASSPRPQDTVPTLAKNIQYF.